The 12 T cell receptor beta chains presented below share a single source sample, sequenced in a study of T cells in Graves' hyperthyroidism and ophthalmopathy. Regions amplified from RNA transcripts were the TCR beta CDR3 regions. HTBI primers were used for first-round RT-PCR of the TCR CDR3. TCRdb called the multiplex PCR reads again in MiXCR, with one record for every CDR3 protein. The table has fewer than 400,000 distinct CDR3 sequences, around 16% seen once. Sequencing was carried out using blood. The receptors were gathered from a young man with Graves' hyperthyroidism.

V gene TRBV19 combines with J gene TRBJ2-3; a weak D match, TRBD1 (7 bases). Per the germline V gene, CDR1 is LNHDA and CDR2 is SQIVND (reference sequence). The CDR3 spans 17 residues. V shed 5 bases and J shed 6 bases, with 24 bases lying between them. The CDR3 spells CASSGRRGAAPIDTQYF. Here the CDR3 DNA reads TGTGCCAGTAGTGGCCGCAGGGGGGCCGCCCCGATTGATACGCAGTATTTT. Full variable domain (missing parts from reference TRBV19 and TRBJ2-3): DGGITQSPKYLFRKEGQNVTLSCEQNLNHDAMYWYRQDPGQGLRLIYYSQIVNDFQKGDIAEGYSVSREKKESFPLTVTSAQKNPTAFYLCASSGRRGAAPIDTQYFGPGTRLTVL.

CDR3 DNA: TGTGCCAGCAGTTACGGGACAGGGTACACTGAAGCTTTCTTT. Amino acid sequence: CASSYGTGYTEAFF. The rearrangement uses TRBV6-2 or TRBV6-3 and TRBJ1-1; TRBD1 matches 9 bases. Germline-derived CDR1 and CDR2 are MNHEY and SVGEGT. The ends lost 2 bases at V and 3 bases at J; junction bases unmatched: 1. This CDR3 has 14 amino acids.

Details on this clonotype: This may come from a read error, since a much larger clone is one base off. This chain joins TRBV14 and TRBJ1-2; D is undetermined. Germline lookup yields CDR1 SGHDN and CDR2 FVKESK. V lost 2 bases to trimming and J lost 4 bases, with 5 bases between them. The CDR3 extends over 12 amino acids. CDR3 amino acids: CASSQQTYGYTF. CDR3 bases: TGTGCCAGCAGCCAACAGACCTATGGCTACACCTTC.

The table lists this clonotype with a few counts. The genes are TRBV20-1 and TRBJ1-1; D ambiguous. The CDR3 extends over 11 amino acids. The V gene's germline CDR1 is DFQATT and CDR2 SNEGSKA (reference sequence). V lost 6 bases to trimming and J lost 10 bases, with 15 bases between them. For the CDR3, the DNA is TGCAGTGCCCGCCTGGTCGGAGGAGCTTTCTTT. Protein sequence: CSARLVGGAFF.

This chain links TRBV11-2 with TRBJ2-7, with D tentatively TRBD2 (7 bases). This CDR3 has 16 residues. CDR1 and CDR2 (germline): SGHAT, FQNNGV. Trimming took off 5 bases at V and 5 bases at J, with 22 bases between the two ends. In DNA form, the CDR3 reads TGTGCCAGCAGCCCTGCCTGGGGGGGGCAGGGACACGAGCAGTACTTC. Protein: CASSPAWGGQGHEQYF.

The CDR3 region has the DNA TGTGCCAGCAGCCTGGAAGGACAGGGATCCGAGCAGTACTTC. Protein product: CASSLEGQGSEQYF. The chain links TRBV9 to TRBJ2-7; 8 positions agree with TRBD1. Germline CDR1 reads SGDLS; CDR2 reads YYNGEE. The CDR3 is 14 residues long. The V gene end was trimmed by 4 bases and the J gene end by 6 bases; junction bases not matched to a gene: 9.

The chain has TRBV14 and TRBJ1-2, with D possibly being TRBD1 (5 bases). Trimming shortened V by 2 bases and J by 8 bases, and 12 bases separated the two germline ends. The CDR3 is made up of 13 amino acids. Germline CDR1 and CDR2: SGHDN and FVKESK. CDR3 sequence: CASSQQLRGGYTF. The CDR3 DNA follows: TGTGCCAGCAGCCAACAGTTGCGGGGCGGCTACACCTTC.

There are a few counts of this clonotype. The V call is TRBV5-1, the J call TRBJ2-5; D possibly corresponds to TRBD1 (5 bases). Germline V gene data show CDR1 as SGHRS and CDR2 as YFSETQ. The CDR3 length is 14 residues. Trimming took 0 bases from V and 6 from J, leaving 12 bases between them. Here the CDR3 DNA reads TGCGCCAGCAGCTTGGGTGATCAGGGAAAGACCCAGTACTTC. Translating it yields CASSLGDQGKTQYF. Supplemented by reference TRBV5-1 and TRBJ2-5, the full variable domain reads KAGVTQTPRYLIKTRGQQVTLSCSPISGHRSVSWYQQTPGQGLQFLFEYFSETQRNKGNFPGRFSGRQFSNSRSEMNVSTLELGDSALYLCASSLGDQGKTQYFGPGTRLLVL.

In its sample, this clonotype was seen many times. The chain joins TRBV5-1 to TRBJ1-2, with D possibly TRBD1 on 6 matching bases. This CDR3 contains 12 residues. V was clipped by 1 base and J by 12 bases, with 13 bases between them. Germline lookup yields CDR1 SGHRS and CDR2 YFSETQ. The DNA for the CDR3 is TGCGCCAGCAGCTTGTCGGGGGGCGAAAACACCTTC. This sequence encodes CASSLSGGENTF.

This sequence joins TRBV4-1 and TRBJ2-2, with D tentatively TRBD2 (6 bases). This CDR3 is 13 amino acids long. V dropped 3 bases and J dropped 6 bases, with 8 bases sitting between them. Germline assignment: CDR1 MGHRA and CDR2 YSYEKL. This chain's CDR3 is CASSQGGPGELFF. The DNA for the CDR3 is TGCGCCAGCAGCCAGGGGGGTCCCGGGGAGCTGTTTTTT.

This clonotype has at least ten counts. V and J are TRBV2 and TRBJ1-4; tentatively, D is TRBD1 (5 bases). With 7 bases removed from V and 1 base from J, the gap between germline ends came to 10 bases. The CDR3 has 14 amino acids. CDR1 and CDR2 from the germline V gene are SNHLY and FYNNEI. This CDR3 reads CASKPQGTNEKLFF. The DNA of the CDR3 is TGTGCCAGCAAACCTCAGGGAACTAATGAAAAACTGTTTTTT.

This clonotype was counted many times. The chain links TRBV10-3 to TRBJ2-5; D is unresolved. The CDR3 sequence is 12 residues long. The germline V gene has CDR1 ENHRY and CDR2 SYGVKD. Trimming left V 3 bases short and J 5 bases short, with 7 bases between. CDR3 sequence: CAISEGWETQYF. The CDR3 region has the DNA TGTGCCATCAGTGAAGGGTGGGAGACCCAGTACTTC.